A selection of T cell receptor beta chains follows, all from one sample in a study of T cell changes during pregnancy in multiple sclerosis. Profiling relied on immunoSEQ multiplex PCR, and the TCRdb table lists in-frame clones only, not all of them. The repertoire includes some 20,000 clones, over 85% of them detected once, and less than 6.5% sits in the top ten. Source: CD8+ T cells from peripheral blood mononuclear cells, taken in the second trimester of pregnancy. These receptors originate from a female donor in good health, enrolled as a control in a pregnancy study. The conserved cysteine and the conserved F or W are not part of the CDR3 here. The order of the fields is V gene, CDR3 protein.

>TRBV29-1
SAVGHFFEQY
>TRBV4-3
ASSQDRVGGSYEQY
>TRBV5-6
ASTEGPNQPQH
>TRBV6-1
ASSEGTSGPYEQY
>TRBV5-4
ASSSDTKETQY
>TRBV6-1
ASSEAMGSPETQY
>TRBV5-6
ASSLGTRIPYEQY
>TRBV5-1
ASSLAKTGGNMDEQF
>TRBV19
ASTAKTGGFTEAF
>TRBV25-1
ASTPSARGHNEQF
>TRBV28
ASSFRDRADEKLF
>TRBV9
ASSPRQGAYEQY
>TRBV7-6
ASSLGTGTNTEAF
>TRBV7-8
ASSPRVPPYPGNTIY
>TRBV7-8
ASSLVVGTSGSSEQF
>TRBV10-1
ASSDEGVEAF
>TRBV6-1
ASSDLNEKLF
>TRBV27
ASSLLAGGLYNEQF
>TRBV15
ATSSEDWINEQF
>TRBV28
ASSFPLTGKGYT
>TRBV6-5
ASSYGTGGYNEQF
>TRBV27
ASSFTVPYTEAF
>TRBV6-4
ASSDEGSTGELF
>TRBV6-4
ASSPGNTGELF
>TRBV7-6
ASTSGVRYEQF
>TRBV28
ASSWGQGAGANVLT
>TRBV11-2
ASSMDTNTDTQY
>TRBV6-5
ASSLRTGGSTEAF
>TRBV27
ASSPIIGADQPQH
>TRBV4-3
ASSLGTGSYEQY
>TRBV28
ASRGGTAYSNQPQH
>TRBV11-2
ASSQQETQY
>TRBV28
ASSLVVRAHTEAF
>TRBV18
ASSPLAGDSYEQY
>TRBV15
ATSRDQSGANVLT
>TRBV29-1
SVEDRGGRGEQY
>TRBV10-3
AISDSSGLAGGPNNEQF
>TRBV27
ASSTQGYEQY
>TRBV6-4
ASSDGTSGANEQF
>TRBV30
AWSVGFRDSFRDEQY
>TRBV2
ASSEVGGTSGSFSYEQY
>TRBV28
ASSLLAGVAGELF
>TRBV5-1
ASSPDYGQGPKGGETQY
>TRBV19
ASTAGLQAF
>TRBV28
ASSSDRDQVDQPQH
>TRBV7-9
ASSSHARGTGELF
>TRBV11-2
AINSRDISGNTIY
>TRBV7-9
ASRHSGLATKSGEQY
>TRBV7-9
ASSQTRSYGEQF
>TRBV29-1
SVGLYRGSYNEQF
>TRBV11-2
ASSPGGDEQF
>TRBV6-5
ASSYSGLGKNGYT
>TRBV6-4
ASSPTGGDTGELF
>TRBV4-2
ASSQESTRYNEQF
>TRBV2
ASSVGRGYEQY
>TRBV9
ASSVDNSGSYNEQF
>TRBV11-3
ASSLGLAAYNEQF